The next 20 T cell receptor beta chains were all read from a single sample in a study of control samples from healthy donors and cancer patients. Assay: immunoSEQ multiplex PCR; the TCRdb copy retains only in-frame clones and omits some. The sample records about 190,000 clones, 90% to 95% being singletons. The specimen was blood. These receptors all stem from a man aged 25-45 years in good health.

The chain recombines TRBV11-2 with TRBJ1-4; D unresolved. Germline-derived CDR1 and CDR2 are SGHAT and FQNNGV. Trimming took off 0 bases at V and 0 bases at J, with 5 bases between the two ends. The CDR3 extends over 15 amino acids. The CDR3 DNA sequence: TGTGCCAGCAGCTTAGATCTTGCAACTAATGAAAAACTGTTTTTT. Its protein product is CASSLDLATNEKLFF.

The genes are TRBV7-8 and TRBJ1-5, with D uncertain. Germline V gives CDR1 SGHVS, CDR2 FQNEAQ. This CDR3 is 14 amino acids long. Trimming shortened V by 0 bases and J by 4 bases, and 7 bases separated the two germline ends. The CDR3 sequence: CASSLAYRNQPQHF. The CDR3 region has the DNA TGTGCCAGCAGCTTAGCGTATCGGAATCAGCCCCAGCATTTT.

The gene calls are TRBV6-5 and TRBJ1-1; D gene ambiguous. V was trimmed by 6 bases and J by 1 base, leaving 15 bases between them. Germline values: CDR1 MNHEY, CDR2 SVGAGI. The CDR3 runs 15 residues. CDR3 protein: CASSPSGRANTEAFF. Here the CDR3 DNA reads TGTGCCAGCAGCCCATCGGGGAGAGCGAACACTGAAGCTTTCTTT.

The rearrangement joins TRBV7-3 to TRBJ2-1, with 13 bases that match TRBD2. The germline V gene has CDR1 SGHTA and CDR2 FQGTGA. J was trimmed by 4 bases and V by 4 bases; bases with no gene match: 1. CDR3 size: 15 residues. The CDR3 coding sequence is TGTGCCAGCAGCTCGGGACTAGCGGGGTACAATGAGCAGTTCTTC. The encoded protein is CASSSGLAGYNEQFF.

The J gene is TRBJ1-6, the V gene TRBV3-1 (or the pseudogene TRBV3-2); D unclear. This CDR3 is 14 amino acids long. The V gene lost 2 bases and the J gene lost 8 bases, with 10 bases spanning the gap. Germline CDR1 is LGHDT and CDR2 is YNNKEL (reference sequence). The CDR3: CASSQKASDSPLHF. CDR3 DNA: TGTGCCAGCAGCCAAAAGGCCTCTGATTCACCCCTCCACTTT.

The genes are TRBV19 and TRBJ1-1; no clear D gene. V shed 5 bases and J shed 5 bases, with 9 bases lying between them. In germline, CDR1 is LNHDA, CDR2 SQIVND (reference sequence). This CDR3 is built from 12 residues. The CDR3 DNA sequence: TGTGCCAGTAGTGATGTGGGGACTGAAGCTTTCTTT. Protein sequence: CASSDVGTEAFF.

The genes are TRBV6-4 and TRBJ1-5; 8 nucleotides align to TRBD1. This CDR3 has 14 residues. Looked up from germline, CDR1 is MRHNA and CDR2 is SNTAGT. The V and J ends lost 5 bases and 4 bases, in that order; junction bases with no gene match: 4. CDR3 loop: CASSLQGGNQPQHF. CDR3 bases: TGTGCCAGCAGTCTACAGGGGGGGAATCAGCCCCAGCATTTT.

V usage is TRBV19 and J usage is TRBJ1-4; 9 nucleotides match TRBD1. V dropped 1 base and J dropped 2; count of bases not matched to a gene: 8. From germline, CDR1 is LNHDA and CDR2 SQIVND (reference sequence). The CDR3 has 18 residues. The CDR3 loop is CASSIGRLGTGTNEKLFF. CDR3 coding DNA: TGTGCCAGTAGTATAGGCCGCCTCGGGACAGGGACTAATGAAAAACTGTTTTTT.

In DNA form, the CDR3 reads TGTGCCAGCTCACCAATGGACCTGATGGCAGGGATGAGCTACGGCTACACCTTC. This sequence encodes CASSPMDLMAGMSYGYTF. The J gene is TRBJ1-2, the V gene TRBV18, with a weak D call TRBD1 (5 bases). The V end was cut by 2 bases, the J end by 8 bases, with 27 bases between. The germline V gene encodes CDR1 KGHSH and CDR2 LQKENI. This CDR3 region has 18 residues. Drawing the rest from reference TRBV18 and TRBJ1-2, the complete variable domain is NAGVMQNPRHLVRRRGQEARLRCSPMKGHSHVYWYRQLPEEGLKFMVYLQKENIIDESGMPKERFSAEFPKEGPSILRIQQVVRGDSAAYFCASSPMDLMAGMSYGYTFGSGTRLTVV.

The chain combines TRBV5-4 with TRBJ2-1, with D hard to call. From germline, CDR1 is SGHNT and CDR2 YYREEE (reference sequence). Trimming took off 4 bases at V and 9 bases at J, with 11 bases between the two ends. This CDR3 is built from 12 residues. The chain's CDR3 is CASSPGIGEQFF. The CDR3 DNA sequence: TGTGCCAGCAGCCCTGGGATAGGTGAGCAGTTCTTC.

The sample holds one count of this clone. The J gene is TRBJ2-1, the V gene TRBV27; D remains ambiguous. Trimming shortened V by 2 bases and J by 4 bases, and 6 bases separated the two germline ends. There are 13 residues in the CDR3. Per germline, CDR1 MNHEY and CDR2 SMNVEV (reference sequence). CDR3 region: CASSLARYNEQFF. DNA for the CDR3: TGTGCCAGCAGTTTAGCCCGTTACAATGAGCAGTTCTTC.

The V and J genes are TRBV18 and TRBJ2-3, with a weak D call TRBD2 (5 bases). In germline, CDR1 is KGHSH, CDR2 LQKENI. The length of the CDR3 is 14 residues. Trimming took 3 bases from V and 2 from J, leaving 9 bases between them. In DNA form, the CDR3 reads TGTGCCAGCTCACCCCAGCGGACCACAGATACGCAGTATTTT. Residues: CASSPQRTTDTQYF.

The rearrangement links TRBV3-1 (or the pseudogene TRBV3-2) to TRBJ1-1, with no clear D. This CDR3 has 14 residues. The ends were cut back, 0 bases at V and 1 base at J, with 6 bases in the middle. Germline V CDR1 and CDR2: LGHDT, YNNKEL (reference sequence). The CDR3 reads CASSQDRPNTEAFF. The CDR3 DNA reads TGTGCCAGCAGCCAAGATAGGCCGAACACTGAAGCTTTCTTT.

The V call is TRBV12-3 or TRBV12-4, the J call TRBJ2-5; no clear D gene. Trimming cost V 2 bases and J 6 bases, with 7 bases left between them. The CDR3 contains 12 residues. CDR3 sequence reads: CASSLTMKTQYF. The CDR3 region has the DNA TGTGCCAGCAGTTTAACGATGAAGACCCAGTACTTC.

The gene calls are TRBV4-1 and TRBJ2-4; TRBD1 is a possible D gene (6 bases). V lost 0 bases and J lost 1, with 19 bases in between. The CDR3 extends over 19 amino acids. The germline V gene encodes CDR1 MGHRA and CDR2 YSYEKL. The CDR3 here is CASSQESRSGQGAKNIQYF. CDR3 in DNA: TGCGCCAGCAGCCAAGAGTCCCGCTCAGGGCAGGGGGCCAAAAACATTCAGTACTTC.

The chain uses TRBV4-1 and TRBJ2-3; tentatively, D is TRBD2 (7 bases). The germline gives CDR1 MGHRA, CDR2 YSYEKL. V lost 4 bases, J lost 5 bases, and 13 bases lay in between. The CDR3 extends over 14 amino acids. The DNA for the CDR3 is TGCGCCAGCAGCCGAGAGGGGGGGAGAGATACGCAGTATTTT. Translation gives CASSREGGRDTQYF.

The chain joins TRBV3-1 (or the pseudogene TRBV3-2) to TRBJ2-7, with TRBD1 identical over 10 bases. The V and J ends lost 4 bases and 4 bases, in that order; junction bases with no gene match: 1. Germline V gives CDR1 LGHDT, CDR2 YNNKEL (reference sequence). The CDR3 length is 13 residues. The CDR3 loop reads CASSRTGGYEQYF. Here the CDR3 DNA reads TGTGCCAGCAGCCGGACAGGGGGGTACGAGCAGTACTTC.

This chain uses TRBV24-1 with TRBJ1-5; no definite D call. This CDR3 has 12 residues. Germline V gene lookup returns CDR1 KGHDR and CDR2 SFDVKD. V was shortened by 4 bases and J by 4 bases, with 4 bases between the two germline ends. CDR3 region: CATSDPNQPQHF. The CDR3 nucleotides are TGTGCCACCAGTGACCCGAATCAGCCCCAGCATTTT.

V and J are TRBV6-1 and TRBJ2-3; 7 bases agree with TRBD2. V was pared by 1 base and J by 5 bases, with 21 bases of the junction left unmatched. Per germline, CDR1 MNHNS and CDR2 SASEGT. This CDR3 is built from 20 residues. CDR3 protein: CASSEGVFGGGYVRGDTQYF. Written as DNA, the CDR3 is TGTGCCAGCAGTGAAGGGGTCTTCGGCGGGGGTTATGTGAGGGGAGATACGCAGTATTTT.

This clone occurred a few times. The chain carries TRBV19 and TRBJ1-5; TRBD1 might be the D (5 bases). This CDR3 contains 15 residues. Germline CDR1 is LNHDA and CDR2 is SQIVND (reference sequence). V was shortened by 3 bases and J by 9 bases, with 18 bases between the two germline ends. The CDR3 DNA sequence: TGTGCCAGTAGTATGGGGAGGCACCCGGGGACGCCCCAGCATTTT. This codes for CASSMGRHPGTPQHF.